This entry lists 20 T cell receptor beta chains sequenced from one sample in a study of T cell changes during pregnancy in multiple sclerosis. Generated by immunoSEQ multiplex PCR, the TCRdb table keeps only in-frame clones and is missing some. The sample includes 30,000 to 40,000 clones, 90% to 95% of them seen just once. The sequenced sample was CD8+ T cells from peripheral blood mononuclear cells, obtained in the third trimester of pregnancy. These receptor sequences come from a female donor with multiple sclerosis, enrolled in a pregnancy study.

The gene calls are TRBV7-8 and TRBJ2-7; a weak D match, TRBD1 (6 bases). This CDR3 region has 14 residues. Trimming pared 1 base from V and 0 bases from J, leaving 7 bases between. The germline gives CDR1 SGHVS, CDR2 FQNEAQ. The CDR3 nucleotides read TGTGCCAGCAGCTTAGGACAGGACTCCTACGAGCAGTACTTC. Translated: CASSLGQDSYEQYF.

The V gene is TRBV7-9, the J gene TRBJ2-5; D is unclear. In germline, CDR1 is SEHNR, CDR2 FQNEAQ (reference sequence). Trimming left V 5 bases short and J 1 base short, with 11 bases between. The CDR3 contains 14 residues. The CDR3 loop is CASSPQPSQETQYF. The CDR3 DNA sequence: TGTGCCAGCAGCCCACAACCTAGCCAAGAGACCCAGTACTTC. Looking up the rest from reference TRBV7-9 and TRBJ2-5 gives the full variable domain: DTGVSQNPRHKITKRGQNVTFRCDPISEHNRLYWYRQTLGQGPEFLTYFQNEAQLEKSRLLSDRFSAERPKGSFSTLEIQRTEQGDSAMYLCASSPQPSQETQYFGPGTRLLVL.

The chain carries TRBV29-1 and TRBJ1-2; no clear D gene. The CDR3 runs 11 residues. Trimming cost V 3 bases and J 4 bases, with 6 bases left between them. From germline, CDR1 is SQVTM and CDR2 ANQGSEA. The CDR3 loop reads CSVEAAYGYTF. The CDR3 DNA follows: TGCAGCGTTGAGGCCGCCTATGGCTACACCTTC.

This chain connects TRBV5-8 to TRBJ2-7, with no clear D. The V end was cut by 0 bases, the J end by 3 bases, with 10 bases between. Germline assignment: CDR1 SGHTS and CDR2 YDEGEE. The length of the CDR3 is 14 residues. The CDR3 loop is CASSLAGMIYEQYF. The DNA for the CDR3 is TGTGCCAGCAGCTTGGCAGGTATGATCTACGAGCAGTACTTC.

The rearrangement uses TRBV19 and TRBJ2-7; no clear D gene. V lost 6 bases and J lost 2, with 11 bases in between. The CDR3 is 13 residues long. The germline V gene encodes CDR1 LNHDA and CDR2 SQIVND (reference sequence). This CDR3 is CASSWSTTYEQYF. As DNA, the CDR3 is TGTGCCAGTAGCTGGAGCACTACCTACGAGCAGTACTTC. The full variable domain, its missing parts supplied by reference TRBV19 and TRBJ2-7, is DGGITQSPKYLFRKEGQNVTLSCEQNLNHDAMYWYRQDPGQGLRLIYYSQIVNDFQKGDIAEGYSVSREKKESFPLTVTSAQKNPTAFYLCASSWSTTYEQYFGPGTRLTVT.

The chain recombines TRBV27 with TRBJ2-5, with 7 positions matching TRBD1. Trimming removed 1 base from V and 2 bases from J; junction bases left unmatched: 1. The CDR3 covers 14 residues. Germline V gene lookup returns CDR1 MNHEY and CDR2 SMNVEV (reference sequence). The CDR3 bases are TGTGCCAGCAGTTTATTGACAGGGCAAGAGACCCAGTACTTC. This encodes CASSLLTGQETQYF.

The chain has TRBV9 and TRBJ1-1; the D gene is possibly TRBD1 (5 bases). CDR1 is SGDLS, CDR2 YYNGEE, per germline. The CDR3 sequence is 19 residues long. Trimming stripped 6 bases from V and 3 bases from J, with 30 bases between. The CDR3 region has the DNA TGTGCCAGCACAAACCACCTAAGTGGTTTTGGGGCGCAGGACACTGAAGCTTTCTTT. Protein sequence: CASTNHLSGFGAQDTEAFF.

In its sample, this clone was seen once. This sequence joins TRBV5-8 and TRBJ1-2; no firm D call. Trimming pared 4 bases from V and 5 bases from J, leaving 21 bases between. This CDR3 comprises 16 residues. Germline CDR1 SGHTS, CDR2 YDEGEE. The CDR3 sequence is CASSDGPGGQLYGYTF. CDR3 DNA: TGTGCCAGCAGCGACGGACCCGGAGGGCAGCTTTATGGCTACACCTTC.

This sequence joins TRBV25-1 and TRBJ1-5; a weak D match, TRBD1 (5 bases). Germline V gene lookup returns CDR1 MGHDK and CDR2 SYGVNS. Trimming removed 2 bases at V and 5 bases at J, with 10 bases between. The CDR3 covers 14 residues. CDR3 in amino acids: CASSEGAGYQPQHF. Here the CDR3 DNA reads TGTGCCAGCAGTGAAGGGGCAGGGTATCAGCCCCAGCATTTT.

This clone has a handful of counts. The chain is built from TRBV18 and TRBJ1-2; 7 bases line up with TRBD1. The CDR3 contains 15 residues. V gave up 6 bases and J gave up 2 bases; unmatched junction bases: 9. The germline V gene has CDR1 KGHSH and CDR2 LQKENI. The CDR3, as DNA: TGTGCCAGCTCTCTCCAGGGGGGCGACAACTATGGCTACACCTTC. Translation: CASSLQGGDNYGYTF.

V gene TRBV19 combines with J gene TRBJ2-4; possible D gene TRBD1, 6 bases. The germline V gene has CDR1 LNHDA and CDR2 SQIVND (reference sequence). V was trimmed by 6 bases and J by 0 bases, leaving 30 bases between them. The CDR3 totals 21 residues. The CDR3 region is CASSEVFLEGTPIIAKNIQYF. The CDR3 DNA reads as TGTGCCAGTAGCGAAGTTTTCCTGGAAGGGACACCAATAATAGCCAAAAACATTCAGTACTTC.

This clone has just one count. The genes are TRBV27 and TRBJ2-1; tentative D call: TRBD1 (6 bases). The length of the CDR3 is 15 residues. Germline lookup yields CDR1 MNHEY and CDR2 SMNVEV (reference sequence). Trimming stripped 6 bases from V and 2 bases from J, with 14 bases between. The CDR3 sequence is CASSITGTTYNEQFF. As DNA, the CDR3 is TGTGCCAGCAGCATTACAGGGACAACCTACAATGAGCAGTTCTTC.

The CDR3 protein is CASSGTAINEYADEKLFF. The DNA of the CDR3 is TGTGCCAGCAGCGGGACAGCGATTAATGAATATGCCGATGAAAAACTGTTTTTT. The chain couples TRBV5-6 to TRBJ1-4, with 7 bases identical to TRBD1. The CDR3 extends over 18 amino acids. V lost 4 bases, J lost 6 bases, and 18 bases stayed unmatched. Germline V gene sequence: CDR1 SGHDT, CDR2 YYEEEE.

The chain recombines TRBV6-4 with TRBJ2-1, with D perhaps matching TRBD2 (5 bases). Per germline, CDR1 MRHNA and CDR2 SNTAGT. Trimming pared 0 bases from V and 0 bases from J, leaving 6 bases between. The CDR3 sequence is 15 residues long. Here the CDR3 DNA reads TGTGCCAGCAGTGACTCAGGGAGCTCCTACAATGAGCAGTTCTTC. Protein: CASSDSGSSYNEQFF.

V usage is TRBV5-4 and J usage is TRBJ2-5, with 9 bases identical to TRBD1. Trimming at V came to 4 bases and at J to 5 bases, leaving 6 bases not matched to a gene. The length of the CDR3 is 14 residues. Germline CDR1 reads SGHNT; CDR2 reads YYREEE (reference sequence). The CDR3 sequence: CASSQRTGEETQYF. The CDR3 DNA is TGTGCCAGCAGCCAACGGACAGGGGAGGAGACCCAGTACTTC.

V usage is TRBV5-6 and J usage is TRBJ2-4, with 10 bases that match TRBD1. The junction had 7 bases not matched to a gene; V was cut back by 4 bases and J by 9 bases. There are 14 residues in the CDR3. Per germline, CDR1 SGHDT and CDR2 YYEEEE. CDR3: CASSTGQGSGIQYF. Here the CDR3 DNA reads TGTGCCAGCAGCACGGGACAGGGGTCGGGCATTCAGTACTTC.

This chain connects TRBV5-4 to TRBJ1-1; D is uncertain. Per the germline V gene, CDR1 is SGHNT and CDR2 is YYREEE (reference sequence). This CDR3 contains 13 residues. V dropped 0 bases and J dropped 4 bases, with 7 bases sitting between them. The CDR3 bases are TGTGCCAGCAGCTTGGAAGGCGGCACTGAAGCTTTCTTT. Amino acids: CASSLEGGTEAFF.

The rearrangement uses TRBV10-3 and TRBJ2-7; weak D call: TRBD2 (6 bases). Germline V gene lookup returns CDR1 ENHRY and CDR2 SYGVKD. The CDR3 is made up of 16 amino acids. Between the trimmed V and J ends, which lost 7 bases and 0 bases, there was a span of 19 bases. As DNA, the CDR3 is TGTGCCATCACCCCTGAGTCCGGCGGGGACTCCTACGAGCAGTACTTC. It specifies CAITPESGGDSYEQYF.

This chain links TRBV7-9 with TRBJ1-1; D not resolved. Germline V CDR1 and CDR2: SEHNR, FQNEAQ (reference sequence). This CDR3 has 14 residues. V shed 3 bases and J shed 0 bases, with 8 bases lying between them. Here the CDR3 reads CASSLVGMNTEAFF. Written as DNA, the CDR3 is TGTGCCAGCAGCTTGGTCGGGATGAACACTGAAGCTTTCTTT.

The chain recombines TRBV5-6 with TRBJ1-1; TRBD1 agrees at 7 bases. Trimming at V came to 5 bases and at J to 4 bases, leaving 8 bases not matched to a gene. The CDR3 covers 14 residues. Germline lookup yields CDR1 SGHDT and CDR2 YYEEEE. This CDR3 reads CASSFPTGTTEAFF. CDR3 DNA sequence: TGTGCCAGCAGTTTCCCGACAGGGACCACTGAAGCTTTCTTT.